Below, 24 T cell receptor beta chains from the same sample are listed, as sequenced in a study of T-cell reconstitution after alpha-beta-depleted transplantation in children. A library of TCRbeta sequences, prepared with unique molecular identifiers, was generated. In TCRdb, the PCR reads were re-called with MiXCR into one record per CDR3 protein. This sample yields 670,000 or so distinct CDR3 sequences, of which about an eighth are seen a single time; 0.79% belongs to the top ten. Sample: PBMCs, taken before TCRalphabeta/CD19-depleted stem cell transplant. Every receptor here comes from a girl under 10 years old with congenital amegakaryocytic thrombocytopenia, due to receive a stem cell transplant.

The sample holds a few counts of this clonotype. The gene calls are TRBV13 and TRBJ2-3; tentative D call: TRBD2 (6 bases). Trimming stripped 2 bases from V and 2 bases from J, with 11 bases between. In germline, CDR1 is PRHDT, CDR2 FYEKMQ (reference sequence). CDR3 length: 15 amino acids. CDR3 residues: CASSLIRRDTDTQYF. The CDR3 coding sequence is TGTGCCAGCAGCTTAATCCGGCGGGACACAGATACGCAGTATTTT.

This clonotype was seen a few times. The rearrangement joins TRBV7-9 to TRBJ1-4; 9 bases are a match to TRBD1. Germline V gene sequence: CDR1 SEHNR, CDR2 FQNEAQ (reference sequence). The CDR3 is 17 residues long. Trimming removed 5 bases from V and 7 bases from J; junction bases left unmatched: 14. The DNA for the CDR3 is TGTGCCAGCAGCCCTGAGTCAATGGGACAGGGAGGTGAAAAACTGTTTTTT. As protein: CASSPESMGQGGEKLFF. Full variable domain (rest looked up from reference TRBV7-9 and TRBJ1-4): DTGVSQNPRHKITKRGQNVTFRCDPISEHNRLYWYRQTLGQGPEFLTYFQNEAQLEKSRLLSDRFSAERPKGSFSTLEIQRTEQGDSAMYLCASSPESMGQGGEKLFFGSGTQLSVL.

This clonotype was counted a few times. In DNA form, the CDR3 reads TGTGCCAGCAGTTTCCCGGGCGGTGGTAGCTACAATGAGCAGTTCTTC. It codes for CASSFPGGGSYNEQFF. This sequence joins TRBV12-3 or TRBV12-4 and TRBJ2-1, with no clear D. The CDR3 runs to 16 residues. The V gene lost 3 bases and the J gene lost 3 bases, with 15 bases spanning the gap.

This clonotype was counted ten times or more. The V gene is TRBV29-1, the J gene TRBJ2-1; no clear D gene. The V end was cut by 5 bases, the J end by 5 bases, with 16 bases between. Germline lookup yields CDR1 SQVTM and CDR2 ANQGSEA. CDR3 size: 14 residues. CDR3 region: CSVHGTTGHNEQFF. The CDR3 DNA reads TGCAGCGTTCACGGTACGACTGGACACAATGAGCAGTTCTTC.

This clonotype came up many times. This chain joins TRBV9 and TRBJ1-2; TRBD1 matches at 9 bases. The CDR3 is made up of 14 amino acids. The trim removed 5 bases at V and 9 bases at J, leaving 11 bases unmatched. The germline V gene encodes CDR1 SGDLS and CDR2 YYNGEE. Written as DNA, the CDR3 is TGTGCCAGCAGTGACTTAGGGGACAGGGTGAGCTACACCTTC. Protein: CASSDLGDRVSYTF.

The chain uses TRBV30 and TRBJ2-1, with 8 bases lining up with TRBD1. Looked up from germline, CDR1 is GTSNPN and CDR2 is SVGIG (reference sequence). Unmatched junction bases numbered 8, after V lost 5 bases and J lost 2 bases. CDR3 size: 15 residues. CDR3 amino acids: CAWRSGTGAYNEQFF. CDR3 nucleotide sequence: TGTGCCTGGCGTTCCGGGACAGGTGCCTACAATGAGCAGTTCTTC.

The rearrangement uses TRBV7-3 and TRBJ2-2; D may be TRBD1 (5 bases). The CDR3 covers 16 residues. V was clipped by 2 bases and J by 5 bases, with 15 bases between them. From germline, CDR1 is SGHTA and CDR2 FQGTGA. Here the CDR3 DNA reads TGTGCCAGCAGCTTAGGGGCAGGGTTCCTTACCGGGGAGCTGTTTTTT. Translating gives CASSLGAGFLTGELFF.

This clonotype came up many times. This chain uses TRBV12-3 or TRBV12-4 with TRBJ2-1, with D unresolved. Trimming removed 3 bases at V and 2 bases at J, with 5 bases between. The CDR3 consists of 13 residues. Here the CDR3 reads CASSFGTYNEQFF. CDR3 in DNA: TGTGCCAGCAGTTTTGGGACCTACAATGAGCAGTTCTTC.

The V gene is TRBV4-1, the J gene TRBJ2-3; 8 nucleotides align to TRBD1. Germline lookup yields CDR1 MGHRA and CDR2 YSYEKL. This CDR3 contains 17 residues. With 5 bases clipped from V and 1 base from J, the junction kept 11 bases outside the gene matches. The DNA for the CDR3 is TGCGCCAGCAGCTCCCCAGGACAGGGTTCGGGCACAGATACGCAGTATTTT. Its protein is CASSSPGQGSGTDTQYF.

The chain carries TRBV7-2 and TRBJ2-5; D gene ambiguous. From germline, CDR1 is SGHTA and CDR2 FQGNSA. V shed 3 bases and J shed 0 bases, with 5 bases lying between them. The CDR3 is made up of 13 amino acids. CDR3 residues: CASSFRYQETQYF. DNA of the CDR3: TGTGCCAGCAGCTTCAGGTACCAAGAGACCCAGTACTTC.

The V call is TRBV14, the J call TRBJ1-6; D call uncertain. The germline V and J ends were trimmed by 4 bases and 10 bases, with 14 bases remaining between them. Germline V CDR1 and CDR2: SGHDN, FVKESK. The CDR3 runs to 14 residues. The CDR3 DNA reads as TGTGCCAGCAGCCCGGGCCTCCGGCGGTCACCCCTCCACTTT. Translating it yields CASSPGLRRSPLHF. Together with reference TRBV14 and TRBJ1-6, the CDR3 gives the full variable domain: EAGVTQFPSHSVIEKGQTVTLRCDPISGHDNLYWYRRVMGKEIKFLLHFVKESKQDESGMPNNRFLAERTGGTYSTLKVQPAELEDSGVYFCASSPGLRRSPLHFGNGTRLTVT.

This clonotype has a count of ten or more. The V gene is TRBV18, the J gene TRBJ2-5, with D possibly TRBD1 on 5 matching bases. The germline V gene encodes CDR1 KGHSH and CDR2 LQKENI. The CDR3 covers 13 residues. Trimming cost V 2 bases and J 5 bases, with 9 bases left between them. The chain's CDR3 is CASSPGRGETQYF. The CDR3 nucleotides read TGTGCCAGCTCACCAGGAAGGGGCGAGACCCAGTACTTC.

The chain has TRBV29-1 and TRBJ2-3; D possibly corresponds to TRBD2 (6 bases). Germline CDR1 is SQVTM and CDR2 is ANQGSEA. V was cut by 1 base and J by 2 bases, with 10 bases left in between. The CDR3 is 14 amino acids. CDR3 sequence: CSVEGQDYTDTQYF. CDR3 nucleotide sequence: TGCAGCGTTGAAGGGCAGGACTACACAGATACGCAGTATTTT.

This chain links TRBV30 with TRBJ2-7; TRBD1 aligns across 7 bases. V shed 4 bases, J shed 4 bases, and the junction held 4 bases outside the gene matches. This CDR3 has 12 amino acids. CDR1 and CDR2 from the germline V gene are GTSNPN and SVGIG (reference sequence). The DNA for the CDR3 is TGTGCCTGGAACGCGGACAGGTACGAGCAGTACTTC. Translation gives CAWNADRYEQYF.

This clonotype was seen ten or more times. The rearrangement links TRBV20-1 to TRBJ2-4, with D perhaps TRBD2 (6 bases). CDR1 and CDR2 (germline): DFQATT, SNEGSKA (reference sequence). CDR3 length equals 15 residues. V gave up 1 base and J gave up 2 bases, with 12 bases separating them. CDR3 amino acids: CSARGRRDPKNIQYF. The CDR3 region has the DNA TGCAGTGCTAGAGGGCGGCGGGACCCCAAAAACATTCAGTACTTC.

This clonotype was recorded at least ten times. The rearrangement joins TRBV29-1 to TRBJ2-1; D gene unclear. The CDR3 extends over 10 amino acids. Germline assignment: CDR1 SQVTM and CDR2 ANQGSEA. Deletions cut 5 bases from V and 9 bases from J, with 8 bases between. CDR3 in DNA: TGCAGCGTTCGGTTCGGTGAGCAGTTCTTC. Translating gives CSVRFGEQFF.

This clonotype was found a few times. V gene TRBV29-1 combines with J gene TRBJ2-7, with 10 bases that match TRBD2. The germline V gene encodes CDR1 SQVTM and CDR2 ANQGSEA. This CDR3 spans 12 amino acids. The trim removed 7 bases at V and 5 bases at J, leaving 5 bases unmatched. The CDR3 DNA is TGCAGCGCTGGGCTAGCGGGAGACGAGCAGTACTTC. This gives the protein CSAGLAGDEQYF.

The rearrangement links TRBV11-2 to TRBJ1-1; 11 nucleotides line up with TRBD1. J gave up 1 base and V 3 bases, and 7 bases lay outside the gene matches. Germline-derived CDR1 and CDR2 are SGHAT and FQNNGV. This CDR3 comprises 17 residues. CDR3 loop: CASSLGQGVFGNTEAFF. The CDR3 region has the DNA TGTGCCAGCAGCTTGGGACAGGGGGTTTTTGGGAACACTGAAGCTTTCTTT.

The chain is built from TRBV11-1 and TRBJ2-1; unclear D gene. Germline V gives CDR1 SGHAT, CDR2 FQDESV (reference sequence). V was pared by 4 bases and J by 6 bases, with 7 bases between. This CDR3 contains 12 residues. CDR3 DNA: TGTGCCAGCAGCTGGATCCCCAATGAGCAGTTCTTC. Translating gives CASSWIPNEQFF.

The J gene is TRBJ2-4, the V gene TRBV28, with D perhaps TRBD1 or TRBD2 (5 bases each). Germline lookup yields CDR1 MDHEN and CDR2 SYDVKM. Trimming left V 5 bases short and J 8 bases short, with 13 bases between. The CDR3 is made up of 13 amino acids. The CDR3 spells CASSRGVQDIQYF. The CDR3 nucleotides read TGTGCCAGCAGTAGGGGAGTTCAGGACATTCAGTACTTC.

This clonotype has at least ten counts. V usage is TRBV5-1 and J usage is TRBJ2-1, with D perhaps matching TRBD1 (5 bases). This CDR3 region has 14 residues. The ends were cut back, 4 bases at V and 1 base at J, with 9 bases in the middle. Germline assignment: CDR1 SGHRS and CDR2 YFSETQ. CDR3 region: CASSPKGSYNEQFF. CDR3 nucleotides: TGCGCCAGCAGCCCGAAGGGGTCCTACAATGAGCAGTTCTTC.

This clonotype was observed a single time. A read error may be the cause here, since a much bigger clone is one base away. The CDR3 spells CSARGGFSTQPQHF. The CDR3 DNA sequence: TGCAGTGCTAGAGGAGGGTTTAGCACTCAGCCCCAGCATTTT. The rearrangement links TRBV20-1 to TRBJ1-5, with unresolved D. Germline assignment: CDR1 DFQATT and CDR2 SNEGSKA (reference sequence). The CDR3 runs to 14 residues.

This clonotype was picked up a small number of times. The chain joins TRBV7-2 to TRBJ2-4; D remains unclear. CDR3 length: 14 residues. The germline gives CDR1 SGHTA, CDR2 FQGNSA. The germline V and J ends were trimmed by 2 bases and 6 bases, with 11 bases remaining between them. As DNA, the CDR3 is TGTGCCAGCAGCTTATCGATGAGAGGAAACATTCAGTACTTC. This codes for CASSLSMRGNIQYF.

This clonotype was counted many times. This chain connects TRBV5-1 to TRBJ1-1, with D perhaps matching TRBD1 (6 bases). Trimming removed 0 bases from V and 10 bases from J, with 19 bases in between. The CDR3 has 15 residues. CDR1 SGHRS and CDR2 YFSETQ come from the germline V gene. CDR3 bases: TGCGCCAGCAGCTTGGTATTAGGACAGCCGTCTCCAGCTTTCTTT. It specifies CASSLVLGQPSPAFF.